These 18 T cell receptor beta chains share one sample of origin, sequenced in a study of T cells in women clearing cervical HPV infection. Assay: immunoSEQ multiplex PCR; the TCRdb copy retains only in-frame clones and omits some. Its table lists under 50,000 clones. Input material: blood buffy coat. The receptors were sampled from a woman between 18 and 69 years old with a cervical HPV16 infection that either progressed to CIN3+ or cleared (not recorded which).

The sequenced part of the CDR3 DNA is TGCAGTGCTAGCCCCGGACTAGGGAGCACAGATACG. It yields the protein CSASPGLGSTDT. The whole CDR3 sequence is CSASPGLGSTDTQYF. The V and J genes are TRBV20-1 and TRBJ2-3; TRBD2 aligns across 7 bases. The read terminates 3 residues ahead of where the CDR3 ends, so the germline J gene completes it. Trimming took 3 bases from V and 0 from J; bases not matched to a gene: 6. CDR1 is DFQATT and CDR2 is SNEGSKA in the germline V gene (reference sequence). This CDR3 has 15 amino acids.

As concerns this clone: The read comes to an end 3 residues before the CDR3 does, leaving the germline J gene to fill in the end. The rearrangement uses TRBV5-5 and TRBJ2-7, with unresolved D. The CDR3 sequence is 15 residues long. Germline V gene data show CDR1 as SGHKS and CDR2 as YYEKEE (reference sequence). Trimming shortened V by 6 bases and J by 3 bases, and 19 bases separated the two germline ends. Incomplete CDR3 DNA: TGTGCCAGCACCGACCAGGCCGCGACCCTCTACGAG. Its translation is CASTDQAATLYE. The complete CDR3 protein is CASTDQAATLYEQYF. Together with reference TRBV5-5 and TRBJ2-7, the CDR3 gives the full variable domain: DAGVTQSPTHLIKTRGQQVTLRCSPISGHKSVSWYQQVLGQGPQFIFQYYEKEERGRGNFPDRFSARQFPNYSSELNVNALLLGDSALYLCASTDQAATLYEQYFGPGTRLTVT.

Worth noting for this clone: Read data end 3 residues before the CDR3 end; the end is taken from the germline J gene. This chain uses TRBV5-5 with TRBJ2-7; TRBD2 might be the D (6 bases). The CDR3 contains 14 residues. Germline-derived CDR1 and CDR2 are SGHKS and YYEKEE (reference sequence). Trimming removed 3 bases from V and 3 bases from J, with 13 bases in between. The CDR3 loop reads CASSSGTLDYEQYF. The covered CDR3 bases are TGTGCCAGCAGCTCCGGGACTCTGGACTACGAG. The variable domain in full, completed from reference TRBV5-5 and TRBJ2-7, reads DAGVTQSPTHLIKTRGQQVTLRCSPISGHKSVSWYQQVLGQGPQFIFQYYEKEERGRGNFPDRFSARQFPNYSSELNVNALLLGDSALYLCASSSGTLDYEQYFGPGTRLTVT.

As to this clone: The read ends 3 residues shy of where the CDR3 ends; the end is completed using the germline J gene. The chain couples TRBV3-1 (or the pseudogene TRBV3-2) to TRBJ1-1; possible D gene TRBD1, 5 bases. V shed 3 bases and J shed 7 bases, with 9 bases lying between them. The CDR3 length is 12 residues. The germline gives CDR1 LGHDT, CDR2 YNNKEL (reference sequence). Partial CDR3 DNA: TGTGCCAGCAGCCATAGAACAGGTGAA. It codes for CASSHRTGE. The full CDR3 sequence reads CASSHRTGEAFF.

As concerns this clone: The read ends 3 residues shy of where the CDR3 ends; the end is completed using the germline J gene. The chain carries TRBV11-2 and TRBJ2-3; possible D gene TRBD2, 5 bases. V was pared by 3 bases and J by 2 bases, with 9 bases between. This CDR3 region has 14 residues. Per germline, CDR1 SGHAT and CDR2 FQNNGV. Incomplete CDR3 DNA: TGTGCCAGCAGCTTCGCGGGTAACACAGATACG. Its translation is CASSFAGNTDT. The whole CDR3 sequence is CASSFAGNTDTQYF.

On this clone itself: The CDR3 end is not reached by the read, which stops 3 residues before it; the germline J gene fills it in. The chain carries TRBV5-1 and TRBJ2-7; 9 nucleotides match TRBD1. Germline CDR1 SGHRS, CDR2 YFSETQ. CDR3 length equals 14 residues. After removal of 4 bases from V and 5 bases from J, the junction contained 7 bases not matched to a gene. The CDR3 region is CASSLGQGRDEQYF. CDR3 bases read: TGCGCCAGCAGCCTGGGACAGGGTCGGGACGAG.

This CDR3 reads CASRPSTSGADTYTF. The CDR3 bases that were read are TGTGCCAGCAGACCTTCGACTAGCGGGGCAGATACC. This chain joins TRBV7-2 and TRBJ1-2; TRBD1 is a possible D gene (5 bases). The CDR3 end lies 3 residues beyond the end of the read and is filled in from the germline J gene. There are 15 residues in the CDR3. The germline CDR1 and CDR2 sequences are SGHTA and FQGNSA.

With respect to this clone: Sequencing ends 3 residues short of the CDR3 end; the germline J gene provides the rest. The rearrangement uses TRBV19 and TRBJ2-1; D possibly uses TRBD1 or TRBD2 (5 bases each). Trimming pared 9 bases from V and 9 bases from J, leaving 18 bases between. The CDR3 is made up of 13 amino acids. Looked up from germline, CDR1 is LNHDA and CDR2 is SQIVND (reference sequence). The sequenced CDR3 bases are TGTGCCAGCAGTCTCGAGGGTAGGGGTGAG. The encoded protein is CASSLEGRGE. The whole CDR3 protein is CASSLEGRGEQFF. The full variable domain, rest sourced from reference TRBV19 and TRBJ2-1, is DGGITQSPKYLFRKEGQNVTLSCEQNLNHDAMYWYRQDPGQGLRLIYYSQIVNDFQKGDIAEGYSVSREKKESFPLTVTSAQKNPTAFYLCASSLEGRGEQFFGPGTRLTVL.

Comments on this clone: The missing CDR3 end, 3 residues past where the read stops, is filled in from the germline J gene. This chain connects TRBV5-1 to TRBJ2-3; 11 nucleotides agree with TRBD2. This CDR3 is built from 16 residues. CDR1 and CDR2 (germline): SGHRS, YFSETQ. This chain's CDR3 is CASSHTGLADQETQYF. The CDR3 bases that were read are TGCGCCAGCAGCCACACGGGACTAGCGGACCAAGAGACG.

A note on this clone: The read falls 3 residues short of the CDR3 end, and the missing part is taken from the germline J gene. This chain connects TRBV6-2 or TRBV6-3 to TRBJ2-7; the D gene is possibly TRBD1 (6 bases). Deletions cut 5 bases from V and 4 bases from J, with 15 bases between. The CDR3 spans 14 residues. The germline gives CDR1 MNHEY, CDR2 SVGEGT. The CDR3 DNA, read in part, is TGTGCCAGCAGTCCTAGGACAGCCAAGTACGAG. The encoded protein is CASSPRTAKYE. The complete CDR3 sequence is CASSPRTAKYEQYF.

Points on this clone: Read data end 3 residues before the CDR3 end; the end is taken from the germline J gene. The genes are TRBV19 and TRBJ1-1, with D maybe TRBD1 (5 bases). The germline CDR1 and CDR2 sequences are LNHDA and SQIVND (reference sequence). The CDR3 has 15 amino acids. V shed 2 bases and J shed 4 bases, with 14 bases lying between them. The chain's CDR3 is CASSIYPKGRTEAFF. The sequenced CDR3 bases are TGTGCCAGTAGTATATATCCCAAGGGGCGCACTGAA.

In the case of this clone: The observed sequence ends 3 residues before the CDR3 terminus, with the missing tail filled in from the germline J gene. The rearrangement joins TRBV2 to TRBJ2-4; possibly TRBD1 for D (6 bases). V lost 5 bases, J lost 2 bases, and 16 bases lay in between. CDR1 is SNHLY and CDR2 is FYNNEI in the germline V gene. CDR3 length equals 16 residues. CDR3 in amino acids: CASSRNRVGSKNIQYF. CDR3 bases read: TGTGCCAGCAGTAGAAACAGGGTTGGTTCCAAAAACATT.

As concerns this clone: The read finishes 3 residues shy of the CDR3 end, and the germline J gene is used to complete it. The chain combines TRBV11-2 with TRBJ1-2, with a weak D call TRBD1 (5 bases). V shed 5 bases and J shed 7 bases, with 17 bases lying between them. The germline gives CDR1 SGHAT, CDR2 FQNNGV. The CDR3 extends over 14 amino acids. Partial CDR3 DNA: TGTGCCAGCAGCCTGCGGGGCCGAAATTTTGGC. Translated, it gives CASSLRGRNFG. The entire CDR3 protein reads CASSLRGRNFGYTF.

Details on this clone: The CDR3 end falls 3 residues outside the read, so it is completed with the germline J gene. The chain carries TRBV30 and TRBJ2-3; D possibly corresponds to TRBD1 (6 bases). The germline CDR1 and CDR2 sequences are GTSNPN and SVGIG (reference sequence). The CDR3 is made up of 13 amino acids. Partial CDR3 DNA: TGTGCCTTACAGGTCGACAGGTTGGAGACG. Protein: CALQVDRLET. The entire CDR3 sequence reads CALQVDRLETQYF.

A note on this clone: The sequenced fragment ends 3 residues before the CDR3 boundary, so the rest is inferred from the germline J gene. The chain joins TRBV14 to TRBJ2-7; 10 nucleotides match TRBD2. CDR3 length equals 15 residues. Germline V gene sequence: CDR1 SGHDN, CDR2 FVKESK. V was pared by 4 bases and J by 0 bases, with 3 bases of the junction left unmatched. The CDR3 sequence: CASSPLAGVSYEQYF. Partial CDR3 DNA: TGTGCCAGCAGCCCTCTAGCGGGAGTCTCCTACGAG. Full variable domain (outside the CDR3, taken from reference TRBV14 and TRBJ2-7): EAGVTQFPSHSVIEKGQTVTLRCDPISGHDNLYWYRRVMGKEIKFLLHFVKESKQDESGMPNNRFLAERTGGTYSTLKVQPAELEDSGVYFCASSPLAGVSYEQYFGPGTRLTVT.

As concerns this clone: From the germline J gene comes the end of the CDR3, since the read stops 3 residues before it. The gene calls are TRBV18 and TRBJ1-2; no clear D. CDR1 and CDR2 (germline): KGHSH, LQKENI. The CDR3 runs 17 residues. The part of the CDR3 DNA that was read is TGTGCCAGCTCACCACTTCCGGATAGCGGGAGACTTGAAGAC. Translated: CASSPLPDSGRLED. The full CDR3 protein is CASSPLPDSGRLEDYTF.

To note about this clone: The CDR3 goes on 3 residues after the read ends, and that part is filled in from the germline J gene. This chain links TRBV5-8 with TRBJ1-1; TRBD1 is a possible D gene (6 bases). V shed 0 bases and J shed 7 bases, with 7 bases lying between them. CDR3 length: 12 amino acids. Germline lookup yields CDR1 SGHTS and CDR2 YDEGEE. The CDR3 loop is CASSLVGGEAFF. The sequenced CDR3 bases are TGTGCCAGCAGCTTGGTAGGGGGTGAA.

A remark on this clone: The read gets to within 3 residues of the CDR3 end, and the germline J gene fills in the rest. The V call is TRBV5-1, the J call TRBJ1-2, with no clear D. Germline V gives CDR1 SGHRS, CDR2 YFSETQ. This CDR3 is built from 20 residues. The CDR3 here is CASSLGVRGLAGGFTDTYTF. Partial CDR3 DNA: TGCGCCAGCAGCTTGGGCGTTCGCGGCCTAGCGGGAGGGTTCACAGATACC.